This T cell receptor (beta chain) was found in a study of blood T cell repertoires in COVID-19. Study overall: The origin of the acute and convalescent COVID-19 samples was the United States, Italy and Spain. PBMCs, B-cell-depleted T cells, or T cells provided the cDNA or gDNA that made up the material.

In the authors' workflow: By means of reference gene primer amplification, nucleated cell counts were estimated. The data were produced by immunoSEQ multiplex PCR, yet TCRdb's version contains in-frame clones alone and is incomplete. V, J and clone size reflect that table, while D and trimming were determined from the DNA. The table records over 100,000 clones, roughly 85% of them present only once. The ends were cut back, 3 bases at V and 4 bases at J, with 22 bases in the middle. The germline gives CDR1 ENHRY, CDR2 SYGVKD. This CDR3 region has 18 residues. The sequencing sample was made of peripheral blood. The chain joins TRBV10-3 to TRBJ1-3, with a possible D match to TRBD1 (6 bases). The TCR sequence derives from a man older than 75 with acute or convalescent COVID-19. The CDR3 is CAISDRPRGASGGNTIYF. For the CDR3, the DNA is TGTGCCATCAGTGACCGACCCCGGGGGGCTTCGGGAGGAAACACCATATATTTT.